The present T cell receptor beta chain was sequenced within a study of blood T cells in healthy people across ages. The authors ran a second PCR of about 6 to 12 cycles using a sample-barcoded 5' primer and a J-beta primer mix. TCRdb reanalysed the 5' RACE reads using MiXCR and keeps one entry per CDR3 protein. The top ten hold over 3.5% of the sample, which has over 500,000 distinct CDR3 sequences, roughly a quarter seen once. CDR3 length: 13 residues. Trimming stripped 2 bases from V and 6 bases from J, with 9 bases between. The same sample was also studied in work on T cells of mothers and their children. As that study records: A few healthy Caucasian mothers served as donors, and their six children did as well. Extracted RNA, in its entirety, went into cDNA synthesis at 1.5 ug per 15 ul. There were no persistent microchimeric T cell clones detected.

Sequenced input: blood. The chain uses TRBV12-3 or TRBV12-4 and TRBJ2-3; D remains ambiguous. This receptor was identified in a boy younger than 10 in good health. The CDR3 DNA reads TGTGCCAGCAGTTTAAGCCCAGTGGATACGCAGTATTTT. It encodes CASSLSPVDTQYF.